Listed below are T cell receptor beta chains from one sample, sequenced in a study of blood T cell repertoires in COVID-19. Measured with immunoSEQ multiplex PCR; TCRdb has only the in-frame clones, and not every one. Of fewer than 350,000 clones listed, just over 85% were seen once; the top ten hold approximately 4.6%. Sequenced: PBMCs or T cells enriched from blood (not recorded which). The receptors derive from a woman aged 40 to 49 with acute COVID-19. The CDR3 runs from the conserved cysteine through the conserved F or W. D genes are given only for firm matches. A row's size may be missing; if present it is once, few, many or a size class.

.	TRBD1	TRBV6-5	TRBJ2-7	CASTPTGGGYEQYF	TGTGCCAGCACCCCGACAGGGGGCGGCTACGAGCAGTACTTC
.	TRBD2	TRBV7-6	TRBJ2-3	CASSLSASGRMQYF	TGTGCCAGCAGCTTATCAGCAAGCGGGAGGATGCAGTATTTT
.	TRBD1	TRBV5-1	TRBJ1-3	CASSLEGQGSGNTIYF	TGCGCCAGCAGCTTGGAGGGACAGGGAAGTGGAAACACCATATATTTT
once	.	TRBV2	TRBJ1-4	CASSEPGWEKLFF	TGTGCCAGCAGTGAACCCGGTTGGGAAAAACTGTTTTTT
.	TRBD1	TRBV9	TRBJ1-6	CASSVGVGGSSYNSPLHF	TGTGCCAGCAGCGTAGGGGTAGGGGGCAGTTCGTATAATTCACCCCTCCACTTT
.	.	TRBV6-2/TRBV6-3	TRBJ1-2	CASSHQTDWSDLNYGYTF	TGTGCCAGCAGTCATCAGACGGATTGGAGTGACCTTAACTATGGCTACACCTTC
.	.	TRBV7-8	TRBJ1-5	CASSATDSNQPQHF	TGTGCCAGCAGCGCCACAGATAGCAATCAGCCCCAGCATTTT
few	TRBD1	TRBV25-1	TRBJ1-4	CASSELGQGVNEKLFF	TGTGCCAGCAGTGAATTGGGACAGGGCGTAAATGAAAAACTGTTTTTT
once	TRBD1	TRBV5-1	TRBJ2-5	CASSTGGRETQYF	TGCGCCAGTTCGACAGGGGGCAGGGAGACCCAGTACTTC
.	TRBD1	TRBV12-3/TRBV12-4	TRBJ1-1	CASIWTGGNPAFF	TGTGCCAGCATTTGGACAGGGGGCAATCCCGCTTTCTTT
.	TRBD1	TRBV7-3	TRBJ1-1	CASSDRGHGTEAFF	TGTGCCAGCAGCGACAGGGGGCACGGCACTGAAGCTTTCTTT
few	.	TRBV3-1/TRBV3-2	TRBJ1-2	CASSQESGLRYYGYTF	TGTGCCAGCAGCCAAGAGTCGGGACTAAGATACTATGGCTACACCTTC
.	.	TRBV2	TRBJ2-1	CASRDSGSTYNEQFF	TGTGCCAGCAGAGATAGCGGCTCCACCTACAATGAGCAGTTCTTC
.	TRBD1	TRBV25-1	TRBJ1-1	CATTKGQHMNTEAFF	TGTGCCACCACGAAGGGACAGCACATGAACACTGAAGCTTTCTTT
.	.	TRBV10-3	TRBJ2-1	CAISESGGVNEQFF	TGTGCCATCAGTGAGTCAGGGGGGGTCAATGAGCAGTTCTTC